This TCR beta chain is drawn from a study of blood T cells in healthy people across ages. This clonotype was observed a few times. Using a J-beta primer mix together with a sample-barcoded 5' primer, a second PCR was run for about 7 to 12 cycles. TCRdb used MiXCR to reprocess the 5' RACE reads, holding one entry per CDR3 protein. The table shows 1.4 million or so distinct CDR3 sequences, with about 45% occurring only once. Germline lookup yields CDR1 MDHEN and CDR2 SYDVKM. Trimming removed 6 bases from V and 2 bases from J, with 14 bases in between. The CDR3 is made up of 14 amino acids. The V and J genes are TRBV28 and TRBJ2-7; possibly TRBD1 for D (6 bases). The clonotype was recovered from a woman under 30 in good health. The sample comprised blood. CDR3 nucleotides: TGTGCCAGCAGGGGACGGGGACAACCCTACGAGCAGTACTTC. Translating it yields CASRGRGQPYEQYF.